This T cell receptor beta chain was recorded in a study of blood T cell repertoires in COVID-19 (TCRdb year 2020). Notes on the research overall: Samples covering the acute and convalescent phases of COVID-19 were provided by collaborators in the United States, Italy and Spain. A de-identified subject ID, COVID-19 status, age in years and sex were almost always included in the sample metadata. The samples were drawn from the first 160 participants of the ongoing ImmuneRACE study and from 950 to 1,500 subjects provided by 6 global collaborators. Deeply sampled blood TCRbeta repertoires from subjects exposed to, actively infected with, or recovered from COVID-19 were included in the dataset. The prospective study material was composed of cDNA or gDNA derived from T cells, B-cell-depleted T cells, or PBMCs. The repertoires were released in a freely available public database meant as a resource for research on the immune response to SARS-CoV-2. HLA class I and class II types, where available, came from metadata supplied by the sample provider rather than from assay-based typing. What the authors observed across the whole study: How much clinical and demographic metadata was included differed by source and by participant, and the metadata was provided uncurated.

In regard to this clone: What antigen it recognizes has not been identified. Per-base quality was not reported, and no clone a single base away is much larger than it.

TCRbeta CDR3 regions were amplified from genomic DNA by means of the immunoSEQ Assay, a bias-controlled multiplex PCR. As for the authors' bioinformatics: Nucleated cell counts per sample were estimated from amplification of reference gene primers within the assay. To quantify the absolute abundance of each unique TCRbeta CDR3 rearrangement, sequence reads were collapsed and filtered. For each sample, productive Simpson clonality was calculated as the square root of Simpson's diversity index across productive rearrangements. TCRdb mirrors the immuneACCESS table, restricted to in-frame sequences. Some clones are absent from its copies; in checked studies, under half trace to an unresolved V gene, and the reason for the others is unknown. V and J calls and clone size are as listed in that table; D and trimming were resolved from the DNA. The sample yields 60,000 to 85,000 clones; about 80% were counted once. Of the sample, 12% is held by the ten largest clones.

Trimming removed 2 bases from V and 3 bases from J, leaving 14 bases between the germline ends. Including the terminal cysteine and phenylalanine, the CDR3 comprises 16 residues. Just CDR3 DNA is preserved here, 48 bases in frame from base 1. CDR1 ENHRY and CDR2 SYGVKD were looked up in the germline V gene. Collaborating institutions collected whole blood in K2EDTA tubes following their own protocols. For TCRbeta analysis, collaborators shipped samples as frozen whole blood, isolated PBMCs, or DNA extracted from either of those sample types. Recombination linked TRBV10-3 to TRBJ1-5; a weak D assignment points to TRBD1 (5 bases agree). What was sequenced was peripheral blood. This clonotype was obtained from a human donor in a cohort sampled during active COVID-19. The DNA is TGTGCCATCAGTGAGCGAGGAGGGACCGCCAATCAGCCCCAGCATTTT. Protein translation: CAISERGGTANQPQHF.